The clone carrying this TCR beta chain came up a few times. Its specificity is unknown. Each CDR3 protein gets one entry after TCRdb re-called the RT-PCR reads with MiXCR. The sample has about 780,000 distinct CDR3 sequences; roughly 20% are singletons. The data belong to a study of response to subunit inactivated influenza vaccine. Study-level results: Each seasonal influenza vaccination recruits few new T cells, the authors suggested.

V lost 4 bases, J lost 5 bases, and 15 bases stayed unmatched. Germline loops: CDR1 SGHRS, CDR2 YFSETQ. This CDR3 comprises 17 residues. This TCR came from a man aged 45-65 years who received an inactivated influenza vaccine. The V and J genes are TRBV5-1 and TRBJ2-1, with 7 bases that match TRBD2. Source: PBMCs from blood, taken about 5 days after vaccination. CDR3 in DNA: TGCGCCAGCAGCCAGTGGAGGCGTGCGGGAGTTCACAATGAGCAGTTCTTC. Its protein product is CASSQWRRAGVHNEQFF.